This T cell receptor beta chain was retrieved from a study of identifying expanded T cells in peripheral blood (dated by TCRdb to about 2019). In the study overall: Technical replicates were generated by sequencing separate aliquots of the same genomic DNA pool, with four replicates compared pairwise.

This clone was picked up a small number of times. Its antigen has not been determined. Nothing much larger sits one base from this clone, and base qualities are not available. No immune events, such as infections, were documented for the healthy donors during the collection period. Time-dependent variance in a beta-binomial model of T-cell clone differential abundance was calibrated using healthy-donor blood repertoires as a training cohort. The training cohort was composed of 10 or so healthy donors, 3 female and 7 male. The donors were between roughly 25 and 70 years old, with an average age of around 42 years. Whole blood, obtained from a commercial supplier, was collected from each healthy donor at three time points spaced about 2 weeks apart. For immunosequencing, genomic DNA was extracted from whole blood that had not been sorted. The immunoSEQ Assay, which uses bias-controlled multiplex PCR amplification of genomic DNA, was used to profile TCRbeta CDR3 regions. Processing in the source paper ran as follows. To quantify the absolute abundance of each unique TCRbeta CDR3 region, the sequences were collapsed and filtered. Differential abundance was tested with two models: a binomial (Fisher-equivalent) model and a beta-binomial model that adds time-dependent variance fitted from healthy donors. Clones with fewer than 5 combined templates were removed, and a clone was called differentially abundant if the clone's Benjamini-Hochberg FDR was below 0.01. The form v = (b*log(k)+a)^2 was used to model beta-binomial variance as a function of total template count across the two samples. This is the immuneACCESS table as TCRdb keeps it, with only in-frame sequences that have V and J called. A part of the clones is gone; compared with another copy, unresolved V genes explain less than half, and the rest is unexplained. Clone size and V and J calls were adopted from that table, with D and trimming inferred from the DNA. The sample table lists around 47,000 clones, around 82% of them with a count of one. The ten largest clonotypes hold about 15% of the sample.

At the junction V is shortened by 2 bases and J by 1 base; bases outside the gene matches: 11. The CDR3, cysteine through phenylalanine, is 19 amino acids long. The CDR3 DNA has 57 bases and is translated from base 1. CDR1 and CDR2, looked up from the germline V gene (reference sequence), are GTSNPN and SVGIG. Results the study describes overall, beyond this receptor: The authors expected that over much longer intervals, such as months to years, biological variance in healthy repertoires might increase even further. Between technical replicates the binomial model flagged about 1.1 differentially abundant clones, whereas over around 2 weeks the binomial model flagged about 16.4 and over roughly 4 weeks roughly 20. In all healthy donors, the variance in clone template counts between samples taken two weeks apart rose significantly as total template count increased. Across all healthy-donor time intervals, the beta-binomial model significantly lowered both the number of clones called differentially abundant and the false-positive rate.

This receptor was obtained from a person aged 18 to 70 in good health. The chain links TRBV30 with TRBJ2-4, with TRBD2 matching 13 junction bases. The sequenced sample was blood. The CDR3 reads CAWSSTPGLAGFAKNIQYF. The DNA sequence reads TGTGCCTGGAGTTCTACCCCGGGACTAGCGGGGTTTGCCAAAAACATTCAGTACTTC.